The rows below give T cell receptor beta chains drawn from one sample of a study of cytotoxic CD8 clonotypes in ibrutinib-treated CLL. Profiled with immunoSEQ multiplex PCR; TCRdb holds only in-frame clones, not every one. The repertoire holds more than 35,000 clones, with 70% to 80% as singletons. Here the sequenced sample was PBMCs, taken at disease progression, from a patient treated with ibrutinib. The receptors originated from a human donor with chronic lymphocytic leukemia. CDR3s include the opening cysteine and the closing phenylalanine or tryptophan. Each record gives: V gene, D gene, J gene, CDR3 protein. D genes are given only for firm matches.

>TRBV12-5|TRBD1|TRBJ2-3
CASGPGQGVADTQYF
>TRBV5-1|TRBD1|TRBJ2-3
CASSQGVLPGDTQYF
>TRBV2|NA|TRBJ1-2
CASSEHRSGYTF
>TRBV28|NA|TRBJ1-1
CASSLLLGSLEAFF
>TRBV2|TRBD1|TRBJ2-7
CASSDGTAPYEQYF
>TRBV10-2|TRBD1|TRBJ1-5
CASRGQVNQPQHF
>TRBV4-2|NA|TRBJ2-2
CASSQDAARTNTGELFF
>TRBV29-1|NA|TRBJ1-1
CSVEEGTAFF
>TRBV27|NA|TRBJ2-1
CASSLSPVLGEQFF
>TRBV4-1|NA|TRBJ1-2
CASSSAGNHYGYTF
>TRBV2|TRBD1|TRBJ2-5
CASNRGQETQYF
>TRBV10-3|NA|TRBJ1-2
CAISESGPNYGYTF
>TRBV7-9|NA|TRBJ1-1
CASSLGPGGGEAFF
>TRBV7-9|NA|TRBJ2-2
CASTRGGATGELFF
>TRBV10-1|NA|TRBJ1-1
CASSGGTEAFF
>TRBV2|NA|TRBJ1-2
CASSETVASPNYGYTF